This T cell receptor (beta chain) is drawn from a study of beta chain features in type 1 diabetes. Study-level results: Patients showed naive, central memory and Treg TCRB repertoires that appeared more similar than those of healthy donors.

In germline, CDR1 is SGHRS, CDR2 YFSETQ. The germline V and J ends were trimmed by 4 bases and 1 base, with 8 bases remaining between them. The CDR3 has 13 amino acids. A CD45RO/CCR7/CD25/CD127/CD95/CD27 panel sorted naive, central memory, regulatory and stem cell-like memory CD4+ cells. The study reverse transcribed the entire isolated RNA, so it sequenced expressed TCRB transcripts. The average output of naive, central memory and regulatory T cell samples was a few million reads. Here immunoSEQ multiplex PCR was the method, and the copy in TCRdb shows in-frame clones only, minus some. Of 250,000 to 300,000 clones listed, 8% are singletons. About this clone itself: Antigen: not known. Other DNA sequences of this sample code for an identical CDR3.

The sequence derives from a woman aged 18-29 years in good health. The sample comprised central memory CD4+ T cells from blood. The rearrangement links TRBV5-1 to TRBJ1-2; D is undetermined. CDR3 sequence (DNA): TGCGCCAGCAGCGACGGGAGTAACTATGGCTACACCTTC. It encodes CASSDGSNYGYTF. Using reference TRBV5-1 and TRBJ1-2 for the parts outside the CDR3, the full variable domain is KAGVTQTPRYLIKTRGQQVTLSCSPISGHRSVSWYQQTPGQGLQFLFEYFSETQRNKGNFPGRFSGRQFSNSRSEMNVSTLELGDSALYLCASSDGSNYGYTFGSGTRLTVV.